The T cell receptor (beta chain) under discussion was sequenced for a study of blood T cell repertoires in COVID-19 (TCRdb year 2020). As for the study more broadly: The collaborator samples originated in the United States, Italy and Spain and spanned the acute and convalescent phases of COVID-19. The material from the prospective study consisted of cDNA or gDNA derived from T cells, B-cell-depleted T cells, or PBMCs. Deeply sampled blood TCRbeta repertoires from subjects exposed to, actively infected with, or recovered from COVID-19 were included in the dataset. The repertoires were released in a freely available public database intended as a resource for research on the immune response to SARS-CoV-2. The samples were drawn from the first 160 participants of the ongoing ImmuneRACE study and from 950 to 1,500 subjects provided by 6 global collaborators. Nearly every sample came with metadata listing a de-identified subject ID, COVID-19 status, age in years and sex. Where available, HLA class I and class II types were taken from metadata supplied by the sample provider and were not determined by assay-based typing. Overall study outcomes, separate from this receptor: The amount of clinical and demographic metadata varied by source and participant and was provided uncurated.

Each collaborating institution followed its own protocols to collect whole blood in K2EDTA tubes. For TCRbeta analysis, collaborators shipped samples in one of three forms: frozen whole blood, isolated PBMCs, or DNA extracted from either of those sample types. A word on this clone: Its binding antigen is unknown. Base qualities are not at hand, and no much larger clone is one base apart.

Measured from the cysteine to the phenylalanine, the CDR3 is 17 residues long. The entry retains the CDR3 DNA only, 51 bases that are in frame from base 1. At the junction V is shortened by 2 bases and J by 10 bases; bases outside the gene matches: 11. The germline V gene yields MNHEY for CDR1 and SVGEGT for CDR2. The immunoSEQ Assay, a bias-controlled multiplex PCR, was used to amplify TCRbeta CDR3 regions from genomic DNA. Processing in the source paper ran as follows. Within the assay, amplification of reference gene primers was used to estimate how many nucleated cells each sample contained. To quantify the absolute abundance of each unique TCRbeta CDR3 rearrangement, sequence reads were collapsed and filtered. For each sample, productive Simpson clonality was calculated by taking the square root of Simpson's diversity index across productive rearrangements. In TCRdb, the immuneACCESS table is reduced to in-frame sequences with V and J assigned. These tables do not hold every clone; where another copy was compared, an unresolved V gene accounts for under half, and the others remain unexplained. V, J and clone size reflect that table, while D and trimming were determined from the DNA. Counted in this sample were roughly 500,000 clones; approximately 85% of them appeared once. The top ten clones comprise approximately 2.9% of the sample.

The sequence derives from a human donor in a cohort sampled during active COVID-19. The sequencing input was peripheral blood. Recombination connected TRBV6-2 or TRBV6-3 to TRBJ2-1, and 13 junction bases match TRBD2. The DNA reads as follows: TGTGCCAGCAGTTACGGCGGGAGGACTAGCGGGAGAAGCGAGCAGTTCTTC. It encodes CASSYGGRTSGRSEQFF.